The 27 T cell receptor beta chains given below trace back to one sample, sequenced in a study of blood T cells in healthy people across ages. PCR was performed a second time for roughly 7 to 11 cycles using a sample-barcoded 5' primer and a J-beta primer mix. TCRdb processed the 5' RACE reads anew with MiXCR; each CDR3 protein has one entry. The sample contains hundreds of thousands of distinct CDR3 sequences, approximately 22% of which appear only once. Specimen: blood. The receptors come from a man aged 70-80 years in good health.

This clonotype has more than one count but fewer than ten. This sequence joins TRBV28 and TRBJ2-7; D could derive from TRBD1 or TRBD2 (5 bases each). CDR3 size: 14 residues. Trimming removed 5 bases from V and 0 bases from J, with 11 bases in between. Germline CDR1 reads MDHEN; CDR2 reads SYDVKM. The CDR3: CASSGAGTSYEQYF. The CDR3 DNA is TGTGCCAGCAGTGGGGCCGGGACCTCCTACGAGCAGTACTTC.

This clonotype was detected a few times. The V gene is TRBV29-1, the J gene TRBJ2-7; no firm D call. This CDR3 has 11 amino acids. CDR1 is SQVTM, CDR2 ANQGSEA, per germline. Trimming shortened V by 6 bases and J by 3 bases, and 9 bases separated the two germline ends. Written as DNA, the CDR3 is TGCAGCGTCTTGACCGGCTACGAGCAGTACTTC. It translates to CSVLTGYEQYF.

The rearrangement links TRBV19 to TRBJ2-3, with TRBD2 matching over 15 bases. The CDR3 is 17 amino acids. The germline CDR1 and CDR2 sequences are LNHDA and SQIVND (reference sequence). V dropped 1 base and J dropped 3; count of bases not matched to a gene: 2. This CDR3 is CASSIGTSGRGTDTQYF. Here the CDR3 DNA reads TGTGCCAGTAGTATAGGGACTAGCGGGAGGGGGACAGATACGCAGTATTTT.

The sample holds a few counts of this clonotype. This chain joins TRBV19 and TRBJ2-4; weak D call: TRBD1 (6 bases). The CDR3 is made up of 13 amino acids. Germline lookup yields CDR1 LNHDA and CDR2 SQIVND (reference sequence). Trimming left V 5 bases short and J 5 bases short, with 10 bases between. CDR3 in amino acids: CASSENRENIQYF. CDR3 bases: TGTGCCAGTAGTGAGAACAGGGAAAACATTCAGTACTTC.

A remark on this clonotype: One junction end disagrees with the germline gene, perhaps due to a read error. The rearrangement uses TRBV15 and TRBJ1-1; TRBD1 matches 7 bases. The CDR3 spans 16 residues. In germline, CDR1 is LNHNV, CDR2 YYDKDF (reference sequence). The CDR3 protein is CAISNYDRVGNTEAFF. In DNA, the CDR3 is TGTGCCATCAGCAATTACGACAGGGTGGGGAACACTGAAGCTTTCTTT.

This clonotype was observed a few times. This chain joins TRBV5-1 and TRBJ2-5; 8 nucleotides align to TRBD1. Germline CDR1 is SGHRS and CDR2 is YFSETQ. The length of the CDR3 is 15 residues. The J segment lost 3 bases and the V segment lost 3 bases, leaving 7 bases of the junction unmatched. CDR3 sequence: CASSWPGTGEETQYF. In DNA, the CDR3 is TGCGCCAGCAGCTGGCCTGGGACAGGAGAAGAGACCCAGTACTTC.

The rearrangement joins TRBV11-2 to TRBJ1-4; TRBD1 agrees at 8 bases. In germline, CDR1 is SGHAT, CDR2 FQNNGV. This CDR3 is built from 14 residues. The V and J ends lost 2 bases and 10 bases, in that order; junction bases with no gene match: 6. The CDR3 region has the DNA TGTGCCAGCAGCTTAAGTCAGGGGGCAGGAAAACTGTTTTTT. Its protein product is CASSLSQGAGKLFF.

CDR3 protein: CASKHLNTEAFF. The DNA for the CDR3 is TGTGCCAGCAAACACCTGAACACTGAAGCTTTCTTT. J is TRBJ1-1 and V is TRBV28; D not resolved. The ends were cut back, 7 bases at V and 0 bases at J, with 6 bases in the middle. CDR3 length equals 12 residues. Germline CDR1 and CDR2: MDHEN and SYDVKM.

The chain combines TRBV2 with TRBJ1-4, with a possible D match to TRBD1 (5 bases). This CDR3 has 16 residues. Looked up from germline, CDR1 is SNHLY and CDR2 is FYNNEI. Trimming removed 7 bases from V and 1 base from J, with 16 bases in between. Here the CDR3 DNA reads TGTGCCAGCACCTCGGGGCCAACCCTAACTAATGAAAAACTGTTTTTT. Its protein product is CASTSGPTLTNEKLFF.

This chain connects TRBV6-4 to TRBJ2-1, with TRBD2 identical over 13 bases. V lost 3 bases, J lost 6 bases, and 2 bases stayed unmatched. Germline CDR1 reads MRHNA; CDR2 reads SNTAGT. There are 15 residues in the CDR3. The CDR3 DNA sequence: TGTGCCAGCAGTGAGGGACTAGCGGGATTCAATGAGCAGTTCTTC. It specifies CASSEGLAGFNEQFF.

V and J are TRBV9 and TRBJ1-1; D perhaps matches TRBD1 (6 bases). Per the germline V gene, CDR1 is SGDLS and CDR2 is YYNGEE. This CDR3 has 16 residues. The germline V and J ends were trimmed by 0 bases and 5 bases, with 17 bases remaining between them. CDR3 DNA sequence: TGTGCCAGCAGCGTAGCGGGGGCGCAGGACGGGACTGAAGCTTTCTTT. It yields the protein CASSVAGAQDGTEAFF.

This clonotype showed up just a few times. The rearrangement links TRBV2 to TRBJ1-4, with D hard to call. Germline CDR1 reads SNHLY; CDR2 reads FYNNEI. V was shortened by 6 bases and J by 5 bases, with 16 bases between the two germline ends. CDR3 length: 15 residues. The CDR3 reads CASSQTQTWNEKLFF. Here the CDR3 DNA reads TGTGCCAGCAGCCAAACTCAGACCTGGAATGAAAAACTGTTTTTT.

This clonotype has more than one count but fewer than ten. This chain connects TRBV7-6 to TRBJ1-2; 9 bases line up with TRBD1. J lost 8 bases, V lost 2 bases, and 12 bases had no gene match. This CDR3 has 16 residues. The germline V gene encodes CDR1 SGHVS and CDR2 FNYEAQ. CDR3 DNA: TGTGCCAGCAGCTTAATTCCAGGACAGGGGAGAGAGGGCTACACCTTC. It codes for CASSLIPGQGREGYTF. The whole variable domain, filled in from reference TRBV7-6 and TRBJ1-2, reads GAGVSQSPRYKVTKRGQDVALRCDPISGHVSLYWYRQALGQGPEFLTYFNYEAQQDKSGLPNDRFSAERPEGSISTLTIQRTEQRDSAMYRCASSLIPGQGREGYTFGSGTRLTVV.

The chain combines TRBV28 with TRBJ2-7, with D tentatively TRBD1 (6 bases). This CDR3 is built from 16 residues. Per the germline V gene, CDR1 is MDHEN and CDR2 is SYDVKM. V lost 4 bases to trimming and J lost 1 base, with 17 bases between them. The CDR3 is CASSSLYRDISYEQYF. The CDR3 nucleotides are TGTGCCAGCAGTTCACTATACCGGGACATTTCCTACGAGCAGTACTTC.

This clonotype was seen a few times. The gene calls are TRBV5-1 and TRBJ1-1, with D perhaps matching TRBD1 (5 bases). The CDR3 loop spans 15 amino acids. Looked up from germline, CDR1 is SGHRS and CDR2 is YFSETQ. Trimming stripped 0 bases from V and 5 bases from J, with 14 bases between. CDR3 residues: CASSLEGSRGTEAFF. Written as DNA, the CDR3 is TGCGCCAGCAGCTTGGAGGGGTCGCGGGGGACTGAAGCTTTCTTT.

At least ten counts were recorded for this clonotype. CDR3 sequence (DNA): TGTGCCATCAGTGACAGCAATCAGCCCCAGCATTTT. This translates into CAISDSNQPQHF. The V and J genes are TRBV10-3 and TRBJ1-5; D is unclear. The germline gives CDR1 ENHRY, CDR2 SYGVKD. The germline V and J ends were trimmed by 3 bases and 1 base, with 1 base remaining between them. The CDR3 spans 12 residues.

The chain is built from TRBV9 and TRBJ2-5, with 9 bases fitting TRBD2. Looked up from germline, CDR1 is SGDLS and CDR2 is YYNGEE. Losses at the gene ends were 0 bases for V and 5 bases for J; bases not matched to a gene: 2. This CDR3 has 14 residues. In DNA, the CDR3 is TGTGCCAGCAGCGTAGGGACTAGCGCGGAGACCCAGTACTTC. Its protein is CASSVGTSAETQYF.

This clonotype came up a few times. The genes are TRBV5-1 and TRBJ2-7, with D possibly TRBD2 on 6 matching bases. Deletions cut 0 bases from V and 4 bases from J, with 14 bases between. The germline gives CDR1 SGHRS, CDR2 YFSETQ. The CDR3 runs to 15 residues. CDR3 amino acids: CASSLVAGPQYEQYF. The CDR3 nucleotides read TGCGCCAGCAGCTTGGTTGCGGGACCTCAGTACGAGCAGTACTTC.

A word on this clonotype: One end of the junction varies from germline; a read error may be responsible. The chain links TRBV7-9 to TRBJ2-5, with D perhaps TRBD2 (6 bases). The V gene's germline CDR1 is SEHNR and CDR2 FQNEAQ (reference sequence). The CDR3 extends over 11 amino acids. The CDR3: CASSLVASEGF. CDR3 bases: TGTGCCAGCAGCTTAGTCGCTAGCGAAGGCTTC.

The chain combines TRBV7-8 with TRBJ2-5; 9 bases are shared with TRBD2. CDR1 and CDR2 (germline): SGHVS, FQNEAQ. This CDR3 contains 18 residues. The ends lost 1 base at V and 2 bases at J; junction bases unmatched: 11. The CDR3 loop is CASSLGPVAGVWQETQYF. The DNA for the CDR3 is TGTGCCAGCAGCTTAGGTCCCGTAGCGGGAGTGTGGCAAGAGACCCAGTACTTC.

This chain uses TRBV12-3 or TRBV12-4 with TRBJ1-2; D gene ambiguous. V lost 6 bases, J lost 3 bases, and 17 bases lay in between. This CDR3 is 15 amino acids long. The CDR3 region is CASSERQNPYYGYTF. CDR3 nucleotide sequence: TGTGCCAGCAGCGAACGCCAGAATCCTTACTATGGCTACACCTTC.

This clonotype was recorded a few times. Being one base from a much bigger clone, this may be a read error. V and J are TRBV29-1 and TRBJ2-1; D possibly corresponds to TRBD1 (6 bases). The CDR3 loop spans 13 amino acids. Per the germline V gene, CDR1 is SQVTM and CDR2 is ANQGSEA. CDR3 amino acids: CSVERGMVDEQLF. CDR3 sequence (DNA): TGCAGCGTTGAAAGGGGGATGGTCGATGAGCAGCTCTTC.

V gene TRBV7-3 combines with J gene TRBJ2-3; D is undetermined. V dropped 0 bases and J dropped 4 bases, with 11 bases sitting between them. This CDR3 region has 15 residues. CDR1 and CDR2 (germline): SGHTA, FQGTGA. CDR3: CASSLTQLSSDTQYF. CDR3 coding DNA: TGTGCCAGCAGCTTAACGCAGTTATCCTCAGATACGCAGTATTTT.

This clonotype was seen repeatedly, ten times or more. The V call is TRBV4-1, the J call TRBJ1-2; D is ambiguous. The CDR3 sequence is 16 residues long. V lost 1 base and J 4 bases, leaving 16 bases between the germline ends. Germline loops: CDR1 MGHRA, CDR2 YSYEKL. DNA of the CDR3: TGCGCCAGCAGCCAAGCGTGGGAACCGACGGTCTATGGCTACACCTTC. The encoded protein is CASSQAWEPTVYGYTF.

This clonotype was counted between two and nine times. The chain joins TRBV7-9 to TRBJ2-4; 7 nucleotides match TRBD2. Germline CDR1 is SEHNR and CDR2 is FQNEAQ (reference sequence). Unmatched junction bases numbered 10, after V lost 5 bases and J lost 6 bases. The CDR3 covers 15 residues. CDR3 region: CASSPGQGGRNIQYF. CDR3 sequence (DNA): TGTGCCAGCAGCCCCGGGCAGGGAGGGAGAAACATTCAGTACTTC.

This clonotype was seen a few times. The chain links TRBV11-3 to TRBJ2-5; a weak D match, TRBD2 (7 bases). The end of the DNA aligns better with TRBJ2-1, so the J call may be wrong. This CDR3 is built from 15 residues. The germline V gene has CDR1 SGHNT and CDR2 YENEEA. The CDR3 DNA is TGTGCCAGCAGCTTTGGATGGGGGGGCCCCAATGAGCAGTTCTTC. This sequence encodes CASSFGWGGPNEQFF.

J is TRBJ2-3 and V is TRBV5-1, with D possibly matching TRBD1 (6 bases). The CDR3 is 15 amino acids. CDR1 and CDR2 from the germline V gene are SGHRS and YFSETQ. V was pared by 4 bases and J by 2 bases, with 14 bases between. CDR3 in DNA: TGCGCCAGCAGCCCCCTGGGGGCCTTCACAGATACGCAGTATTTT. Translation gives CASSPLGAFTDTQYF.